This TCR beta chain was observed in a study of response to subunit inactivated influenza vaccine. One entry per CDR3 protein, called by TCRdb with MiXCR from the RT-PCR reads. The repertoire has some 640,000 distinct CDR3 sequences, approximately 14% of them found once; the top ten carry 5.5% to 8%. Trimming removed 4 bases at V and 6 bases at J, with 11 bases between. This CDR3 is built from 13 residues. Germline-derived CDR1 and CDR2 are SGHTA and FQGNSA. This clonotype has a count of ten or more. Material: PBMCs from blood, obtained less than 15 days before vaccination. The chain is built from TRBV7-2 and TRBJ2-3, with D hard to call. This receptor was obtained from a man aged 50 to 59 who received an inactivated influenza vaccine. CDR3 nucleotide sequence: TGTGCCAGCAGCTATGACCGAGGCGATACGCAGTATTTT. This encodes CASSYDRGDTQYF.